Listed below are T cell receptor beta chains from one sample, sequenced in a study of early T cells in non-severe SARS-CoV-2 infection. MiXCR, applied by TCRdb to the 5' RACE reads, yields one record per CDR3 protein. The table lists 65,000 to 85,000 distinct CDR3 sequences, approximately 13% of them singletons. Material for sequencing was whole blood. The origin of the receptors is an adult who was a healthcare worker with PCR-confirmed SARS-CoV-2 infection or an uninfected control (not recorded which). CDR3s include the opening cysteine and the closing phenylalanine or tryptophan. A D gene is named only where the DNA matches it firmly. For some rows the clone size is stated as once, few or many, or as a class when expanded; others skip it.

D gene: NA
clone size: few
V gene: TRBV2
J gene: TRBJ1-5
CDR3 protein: CASRSNRDNQPQHF
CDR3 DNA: TGTGCCAGCAGAAGTAACAGGGACAATCAGCCCCAGCATTTT

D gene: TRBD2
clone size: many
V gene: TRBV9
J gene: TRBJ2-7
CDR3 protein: CASSVAAGGPHEQYF
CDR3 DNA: TGTGCCAGCAGCGTAGCGGCGGGAGGGCCCCACGAGCAGTACTTC

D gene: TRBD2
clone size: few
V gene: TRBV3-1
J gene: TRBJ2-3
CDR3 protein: CASSQDRVGLGTDTQYF
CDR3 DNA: TGTGCCAGCAGCCAAGATCGAGTGGGACTAGGCACAGATACGCAGTATTTT

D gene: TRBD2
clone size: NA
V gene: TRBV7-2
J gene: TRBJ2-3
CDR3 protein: CASSSGLAGDTQYF
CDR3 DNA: TGTGCCAGCAGCTCTGGACTAGCGGGAGATACGCAGTATTTT

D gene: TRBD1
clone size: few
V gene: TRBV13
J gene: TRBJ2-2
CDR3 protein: CASSSRSGTGVNTGELFF
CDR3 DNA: TGTGCCAGCAGCTCTAGATCCGGGACAGGGGTAAACACCGGGGAGCTGTTTTTT

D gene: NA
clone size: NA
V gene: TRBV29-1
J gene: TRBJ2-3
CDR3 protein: CSVEGSGSTDTQYF
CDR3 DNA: TGCAGCGTTGAAGGGAGCGGCAGCACAGATACGCAGTATTTT

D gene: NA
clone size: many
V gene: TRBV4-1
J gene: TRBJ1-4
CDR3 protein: CASSQTPSKGKLFF
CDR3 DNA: TGCGCCAGCAGCCAAACCCCCAGCAAGGGAAAACTGTTTTTT

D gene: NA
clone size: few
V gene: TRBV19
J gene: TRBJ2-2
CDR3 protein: CASSTGRPNTGELFF
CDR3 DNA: TGTGCCAGCAGTACCGGCAGACCGAACACCGGGGAGCTGTTTTTT

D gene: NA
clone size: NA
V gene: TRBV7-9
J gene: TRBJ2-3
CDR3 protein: CASSSGTTGGDTQYF
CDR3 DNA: TGTGCCAGCAGCTCAGGGACAACGGGAGGAGATACGCAGTATTTT

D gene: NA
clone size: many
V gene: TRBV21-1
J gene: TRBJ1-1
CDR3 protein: CASSKEERRKTEAFF
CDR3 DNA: TGTGCCAGCAGCAAAGAAGAGCGACGGAAAACTGAAGCTTTCTTT

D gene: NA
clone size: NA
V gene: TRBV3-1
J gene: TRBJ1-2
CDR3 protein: CASSQDFVGVPTF
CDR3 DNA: TGTGCCAGCAGCCAAGATTTTGTGGGGGTCCCGACCTTC

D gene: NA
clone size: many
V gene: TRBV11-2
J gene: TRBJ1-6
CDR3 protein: CASSSGGYKNSPLHF
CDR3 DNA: TGTGCCAGCAGCTCGGGAGGATATAAGAATTCACCCCTCCACTTT

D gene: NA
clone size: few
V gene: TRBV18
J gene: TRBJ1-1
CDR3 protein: CASSPGRPWVGTEAFF
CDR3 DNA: TGTGCCAGCTCACCCGGGCGCCCCTGGGTGGGGACTGAAGCTTTCTTT

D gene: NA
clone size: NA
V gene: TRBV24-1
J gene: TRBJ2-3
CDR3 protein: CASSGDSTDTQYF
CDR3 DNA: TGTGCCTCCAGTGGGGACAGCACAGATACGCAGTATTTT

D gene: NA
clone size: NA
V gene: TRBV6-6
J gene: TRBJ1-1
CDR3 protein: CASSYWGTEAFF
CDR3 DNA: TGTGCCAGCAGCTACTGGGGGACTGAAGCTTTCTTT

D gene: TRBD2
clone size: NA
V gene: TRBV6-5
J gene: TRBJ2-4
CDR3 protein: CASSYGGGAGNIQYF
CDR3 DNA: TGTGCCAGCAGTTACGGCGGGGGGGCCGGAAACATTCAGTACTTC

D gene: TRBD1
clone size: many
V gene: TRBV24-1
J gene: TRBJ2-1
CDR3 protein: CATSEDRGILQQFF
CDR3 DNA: TGTGCCACCAGTGAAGACAGGGGGATCCTTCAGCAGTTCTTC

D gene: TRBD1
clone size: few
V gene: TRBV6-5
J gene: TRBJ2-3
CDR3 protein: CASRSGQAADTQYF
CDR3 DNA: TGTGCCAGCAGATCGGGACAGGCGGCAGATACGCAGTATTTT

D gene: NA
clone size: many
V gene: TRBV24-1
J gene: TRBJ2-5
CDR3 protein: CATSDLGREETQYF
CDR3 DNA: TGTGCCACCAGCGATTTAGGGCGTGAGGAGACCCAGTACTTC

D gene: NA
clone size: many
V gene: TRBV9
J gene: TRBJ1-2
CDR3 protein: CASTPGGGFGYTF
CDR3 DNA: TGTGCCAGCACCCCCGGCGGGGGCTTTGGCTACACCTTC